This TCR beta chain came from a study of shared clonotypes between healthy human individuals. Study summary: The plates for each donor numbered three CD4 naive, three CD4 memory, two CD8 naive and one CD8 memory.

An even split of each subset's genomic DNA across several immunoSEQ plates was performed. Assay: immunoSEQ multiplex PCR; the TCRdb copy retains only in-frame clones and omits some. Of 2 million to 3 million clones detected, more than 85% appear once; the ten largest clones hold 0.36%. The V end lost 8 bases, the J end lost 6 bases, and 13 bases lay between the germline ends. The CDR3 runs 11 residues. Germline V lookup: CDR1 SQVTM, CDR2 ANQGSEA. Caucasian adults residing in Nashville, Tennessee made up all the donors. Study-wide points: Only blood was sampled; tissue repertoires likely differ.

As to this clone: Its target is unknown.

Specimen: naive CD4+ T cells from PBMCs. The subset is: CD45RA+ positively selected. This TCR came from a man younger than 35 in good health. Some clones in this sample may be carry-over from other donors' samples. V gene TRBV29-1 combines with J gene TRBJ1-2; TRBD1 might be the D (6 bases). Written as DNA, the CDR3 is TGCAGCACGGGACAACAAAATGGCTACACCTTC. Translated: CSTGQQNGYTF.